This T cell receptor beta chain stems from a study of blood T cell repertoires in COVID-19. Study details: Spain, Italy and the United States supplied samples that represented acute and convalescent COVID-19. The analysed material was cDNA or gDNA that came from T cells, B-cell-depleted T cells, or PBMCs.

Original analysis: Quantification of nucleated cells was approximated via reference gene primer amplification. Repertoires were generated with immunoSEQ multiplex PCR, while TCRdb's copy carries only in-frame clones and drops some. Clone size and V and J calls were adopted from that table, with D and trimming inferred from the DNA. The sample consists of about 270,000 clones, about four fifths of them appearing once. This receptor was identified in a woman aged 55-75 years with active or convalescent COVID-19. The sequenced material came from peripheral blood.

CDR3 DNA: TGTGCCAGTGACAGGGGAGATGGCTACACCTTC. This codes for CASDRGDGYTF. The chain is built from TRBV25-1 and TRBJ1-2; TRBD1 agrees at 8 bases. CDR1 and CDR2 (germline): MGHDK, SYGVNS. CDR3 length equals 11 residues. V gave up 9 bases and J gave up 6 bases; unmatched junction bases: 3.